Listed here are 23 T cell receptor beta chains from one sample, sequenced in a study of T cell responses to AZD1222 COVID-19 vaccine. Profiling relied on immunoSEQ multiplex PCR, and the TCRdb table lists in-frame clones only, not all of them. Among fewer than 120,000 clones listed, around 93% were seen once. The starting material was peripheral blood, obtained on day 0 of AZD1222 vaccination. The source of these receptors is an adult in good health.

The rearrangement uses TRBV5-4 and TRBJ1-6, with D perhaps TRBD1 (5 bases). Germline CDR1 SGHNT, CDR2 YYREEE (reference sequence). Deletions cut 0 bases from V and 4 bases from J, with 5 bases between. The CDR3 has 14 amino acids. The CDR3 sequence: CASSLGQYNSPLHF. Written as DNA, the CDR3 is TGTGCCAGCAGCTTGGGACAGTATAATTCACCCCTCCACTTT.

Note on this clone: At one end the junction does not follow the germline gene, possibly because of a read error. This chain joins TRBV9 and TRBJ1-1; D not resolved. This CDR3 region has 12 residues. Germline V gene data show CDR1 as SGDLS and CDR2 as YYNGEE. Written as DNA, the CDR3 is TGTGCCAGCGGCGTGCGGGGCACTGAAGCTTTCTTT. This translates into CASGVRGTEAFF.

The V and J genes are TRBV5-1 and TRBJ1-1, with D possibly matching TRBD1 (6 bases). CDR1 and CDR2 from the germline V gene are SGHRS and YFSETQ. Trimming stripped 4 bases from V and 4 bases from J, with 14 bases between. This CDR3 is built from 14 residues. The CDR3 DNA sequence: TGCGCCAGCAGCAACAGGGTAGGAGGCACTGAAGCTTTCTTT. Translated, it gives CASSNRVGGTEAFF.

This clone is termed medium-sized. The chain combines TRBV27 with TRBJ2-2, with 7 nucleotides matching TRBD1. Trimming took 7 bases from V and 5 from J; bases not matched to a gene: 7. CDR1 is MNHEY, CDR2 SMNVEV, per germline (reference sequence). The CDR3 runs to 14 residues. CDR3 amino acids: CASTLQGSTGELFF. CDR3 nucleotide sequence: TGTGCCAGCACGTTACAGGGGTCGACCGGGGAGCTGTTTTTT.

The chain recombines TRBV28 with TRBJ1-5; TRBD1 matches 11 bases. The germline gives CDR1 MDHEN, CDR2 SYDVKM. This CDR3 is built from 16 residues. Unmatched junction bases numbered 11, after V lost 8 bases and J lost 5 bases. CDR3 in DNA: TGTGCCAGCGGACAGGGGGCCATAGGGGCCCATCAGCCCCAGCATTTT. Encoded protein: CASGQGAIGAHQPQHF.

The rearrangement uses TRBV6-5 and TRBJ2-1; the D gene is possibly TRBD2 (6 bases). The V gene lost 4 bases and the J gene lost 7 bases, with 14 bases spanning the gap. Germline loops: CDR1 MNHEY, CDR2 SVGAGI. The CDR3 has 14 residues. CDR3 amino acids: CASSLEAGGNEQFF. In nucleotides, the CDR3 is TGTGCCAGCAGTTTAGAAGCGGGTGGTAATGAGCAGTTCTTC.

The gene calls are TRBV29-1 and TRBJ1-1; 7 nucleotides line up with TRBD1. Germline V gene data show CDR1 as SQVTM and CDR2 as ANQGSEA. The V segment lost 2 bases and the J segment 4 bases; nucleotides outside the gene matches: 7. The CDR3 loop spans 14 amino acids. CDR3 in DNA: TGCAGCGTTGAAATAACAGGGGAGGCCACTGAAGCTTTCTTT. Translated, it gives CSVEITGEATEAFF.

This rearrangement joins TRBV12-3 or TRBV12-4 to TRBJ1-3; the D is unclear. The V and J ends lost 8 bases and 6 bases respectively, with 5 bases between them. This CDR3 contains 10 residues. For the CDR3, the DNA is TGTGCCAGCCAGATAAACACCATATATTTT. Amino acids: CASQINTIYF.

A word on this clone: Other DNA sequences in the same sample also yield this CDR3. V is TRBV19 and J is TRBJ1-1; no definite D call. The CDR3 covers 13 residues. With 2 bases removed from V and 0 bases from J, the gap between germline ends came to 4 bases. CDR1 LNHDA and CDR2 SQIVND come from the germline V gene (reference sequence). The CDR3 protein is CASSISVNTEAFF. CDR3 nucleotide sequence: TGTGCCAGTAGTATATCTGTGAACACTGAAGCTTTCTTT.

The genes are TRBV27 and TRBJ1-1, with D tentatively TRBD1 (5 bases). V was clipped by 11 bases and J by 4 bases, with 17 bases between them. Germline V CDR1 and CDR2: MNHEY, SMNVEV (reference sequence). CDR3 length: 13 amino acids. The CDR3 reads CAGTAWGITEAFF. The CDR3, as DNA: TGTGCCGGAACAGCGTGGGGGATCACTGAAGCTTTCTTT.

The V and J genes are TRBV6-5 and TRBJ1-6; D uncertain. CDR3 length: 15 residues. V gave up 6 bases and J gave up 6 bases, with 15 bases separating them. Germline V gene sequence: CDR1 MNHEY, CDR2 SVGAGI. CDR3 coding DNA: TGTGCCAGCAGATCCGCGCGGGCCCTTAATTCACCCCTCCACTTT. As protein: CASRSARALNSPLHF.

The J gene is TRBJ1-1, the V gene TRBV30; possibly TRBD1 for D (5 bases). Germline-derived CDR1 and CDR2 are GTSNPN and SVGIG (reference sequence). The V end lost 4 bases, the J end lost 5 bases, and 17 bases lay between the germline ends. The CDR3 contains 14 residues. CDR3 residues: CAWMVGGRRTEAFF. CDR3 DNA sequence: TGTGCCTGGATGGTGGGGGGTCGTCGTACTGAAGCTTTCTTT.

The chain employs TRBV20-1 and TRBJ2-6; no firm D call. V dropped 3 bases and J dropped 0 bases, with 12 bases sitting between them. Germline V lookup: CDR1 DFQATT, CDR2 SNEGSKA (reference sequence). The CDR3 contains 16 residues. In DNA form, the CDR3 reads TGCAGTGCTAGTGCCGGCGACCGCTCTGGGGCCAACGTCCTGACTTTC. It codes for CSASAGDRSGANVLTF.

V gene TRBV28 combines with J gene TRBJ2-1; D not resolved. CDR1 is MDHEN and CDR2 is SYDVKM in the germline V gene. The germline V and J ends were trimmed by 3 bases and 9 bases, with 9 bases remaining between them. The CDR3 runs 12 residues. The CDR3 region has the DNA TGTGCCAGCAGTTTCTTGGTGGGTGAGCAGTTCTTC. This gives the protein CASSFLVGEQFF.

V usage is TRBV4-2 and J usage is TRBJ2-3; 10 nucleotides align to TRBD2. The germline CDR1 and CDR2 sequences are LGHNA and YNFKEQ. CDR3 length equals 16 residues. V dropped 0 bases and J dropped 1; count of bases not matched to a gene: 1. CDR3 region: CASSQDLAGGTDTQYF. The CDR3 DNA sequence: TGTGCCAGCAGCCAAGATCTAGCGGGGGGCACAGATACGCAGTATTTT.

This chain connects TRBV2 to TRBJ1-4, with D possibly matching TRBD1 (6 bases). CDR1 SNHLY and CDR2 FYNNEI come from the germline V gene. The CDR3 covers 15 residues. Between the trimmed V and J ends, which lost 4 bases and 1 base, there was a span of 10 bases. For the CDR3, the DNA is TGTGCCAGCAGTGTACAGGGAGGAACTAATGAAAAACTGTTTTTT. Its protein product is CASSVQGGTNEKLFF.

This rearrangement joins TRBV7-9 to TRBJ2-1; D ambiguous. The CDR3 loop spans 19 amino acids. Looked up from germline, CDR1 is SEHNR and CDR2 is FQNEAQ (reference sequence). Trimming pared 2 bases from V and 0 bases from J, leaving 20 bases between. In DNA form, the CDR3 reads TGTGCCAGCAGCTTAAATATAGTAGCAGGAAGAAGCTCCTACAATGAGCAGTTCTTC. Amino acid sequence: CASSLNIVAGRSSYNEQFF.

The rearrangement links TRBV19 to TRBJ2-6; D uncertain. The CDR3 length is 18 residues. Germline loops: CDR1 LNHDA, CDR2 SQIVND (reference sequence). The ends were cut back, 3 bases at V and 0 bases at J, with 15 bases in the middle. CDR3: CASSMFTDYYSGANVLTF. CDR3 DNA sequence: TGTGCCAGTAGTATGTTCACAGATTATTACTCTGGGGCCAACGTCCTGACTTTC.

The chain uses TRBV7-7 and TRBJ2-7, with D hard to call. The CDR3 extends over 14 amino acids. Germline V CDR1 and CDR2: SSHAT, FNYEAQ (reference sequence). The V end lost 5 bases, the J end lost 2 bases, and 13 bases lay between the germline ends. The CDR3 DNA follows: TGTGCCAGCAGCCAGCTTGGGCCGACCTACGAGCAGTACTTC. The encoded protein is CASSQLGPTYEQYF.

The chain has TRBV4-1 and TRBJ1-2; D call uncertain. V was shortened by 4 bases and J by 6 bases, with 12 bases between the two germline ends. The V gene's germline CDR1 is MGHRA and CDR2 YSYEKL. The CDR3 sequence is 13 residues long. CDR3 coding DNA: TGCGCCAGCAGCCTCCAAGCGGGGAATGGCTACACCTTC. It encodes CASSLQAGNGYTF.

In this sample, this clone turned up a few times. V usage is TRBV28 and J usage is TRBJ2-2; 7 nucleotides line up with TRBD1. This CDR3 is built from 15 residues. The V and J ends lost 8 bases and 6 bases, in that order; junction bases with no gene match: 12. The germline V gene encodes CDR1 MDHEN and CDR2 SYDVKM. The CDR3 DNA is TGTGCCAGCTCCCTTCTTTCCGGGACAGCCGGGGAGCTGTTTTTT. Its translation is CASSLLSGTAGELFF.

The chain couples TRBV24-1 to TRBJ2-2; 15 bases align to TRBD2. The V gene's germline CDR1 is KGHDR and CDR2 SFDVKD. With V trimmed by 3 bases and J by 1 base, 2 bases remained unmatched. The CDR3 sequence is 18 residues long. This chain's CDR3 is CATSDPGLAGGNTGELFF. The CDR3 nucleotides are TGTGCCACCAGTGATCCGGGACTAGCGGGGGGGAACACCGGGGAGCTGTTTTTT.

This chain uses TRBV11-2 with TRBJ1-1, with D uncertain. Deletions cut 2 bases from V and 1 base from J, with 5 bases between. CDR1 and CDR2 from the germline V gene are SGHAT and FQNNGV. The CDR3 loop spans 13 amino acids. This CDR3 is CASSLFKNTEAFF. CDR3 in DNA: TGTGCCAGCAGCTTATTCAAGAACACTGAAGCTTTCTTT.